One and the same sample provided the 14 T cell receptor beta chains below, sequenced in a study of blood T cell repertoires in COVID-19. TCRdb keeps only in-frame clones here, not all; method: immunoSEQ multiplex PCR. Of under 250,000 clones listed, over 80% are singletons. The sequenced sample consisted of peripheral blood. The receptors originated from a woman between 70 and 85 years old with active or convalescent COVID-19.

The chain carries TRBV24-1 and TRBJ2-1; a possible D gene is TRBD1 (6 bases). V gave up 4 bases and J gave up 7 bases, with 10 bases separating them. This CDR3 has 13 residues. Germline CDR1 KGHDR, CDR2 SFDVKD. DNA of the CDR3: TGTGCCACCAGTGACTTCACAGGGAATGAGCAGTTCTTC. Amino acids: CATSDFTGNEQFF.

V is TRBV19 and J is TRBJ2-1, with TRBD2 identical over 11 bases. Trimming at V came to 8 bases and at J to 2 bases, leaving 11 bases not matched to a gene. CDR1 LNHDA and CDR2 SQIVND come from the germline V gene (reference sequence). This CDR3 comprises 17 residues. The CDR3 DNA reads TGTGCCAGTCGGCCCTGGACTAGCGGGTCGACCTACAATGAGCAGTTCTTC. Encoded protein: CASRPWTSGSTYNEQFF.

This rearrangement joins TRBV5-1 to TRBJ1-2; TRBD1 matches at 9 bases. Germline CDR1 is SGHRS and CDR2 is YFSETQ. Trimming removed 4 bases from V and 8 bases from J; junction bases left unmatched: 18. This CDR3 has 17 residues. The CDR3 DNA reads as TGCGCCAGCAGCCAAAGTCCCGGGACAGGGAACGGTCGAGGCTACACCTTC. Amino acids: CASSQSPGTGNGRGYTF.

In its sample, this clone was seen a few times. The genes are TRBV28 and TRBJ1-1; no firm D call. The CDR3 totals 14 residues. Germline loops: CDR1 MDHEN, CDR2 SYDVKM. V was pared by 7 bases and J by 4 bases, with 16 bases between. The CDR3 coding sequence is TGTGCCAGCACCTCTGGAGGAGTGAGCACTGAAGCTTTCTTT. This codes for CASTSGGVSTEAFF.

This clone was counted once. V and J are TRBV6-4 and TRBJ2-2; 7 bases are shared with TRBD2. V was pared by 4 bases and J by 6 bases, with 23 bases of the junction left unmatched. Germline values: CDR1 MRHNA, CDR2 SNTAGT. The CDR3 totals 20 residues. The CDR3 loop reads CASSANPFVRSGIRSGELFF. The DNA for the CDR3 is TGTGCCAGCAGTGCCAATCCATTTGTTCGGAGCGGGATTAGGTCCGGGGAGCTGTTTTTT.

As to this clone: Other nucleotide sequences in the sample specify the same CDR3. The CDR3: CASSPGTGSSYEQYF. Written as DNA, the CDR3 is TGTGCCAGCTCACCCGGGACAGGGAGCTCCTACGAGCAGTACTTC. The chain recombines TRBV18 with TRBJ2-7; 9 positions agree with TRBD1. After removal of 3 bases from V and 0 bases from J, the junction contained 3 bases not matched to a gene. This CDR3 is 15 amino acids long. The germline gives CDR1 KGHSH, CDR2 LQKENI.

The chain carries TRBV19 and TRBJ2-5, with TRBD2 identical over 8 bases. V lost 5 bases and J lost 7; bases outside the gene matches: 9. CDR1 LNHDA and CDR2 SQIVND come from the germline V gene (reference sequence). The CDR3 consists of 14 residues. The CDR3 DNA sequence: TGTGCCAGTAGTTCGCCCCCGGGAGGGAGGACCCAGTACTTC. Encoded protein: CASSSPPGGRTQYF.

This clone was detected only a few times. The CDR3 is CASSLGLTGFRYTF. The CDR3, as DNA: TGTGCCAGCAGCTTGGGGTTGACGGGGTTTCGCTACACCTTC. The V call is TRBV5-6, the J call TRBJ1-2; no clear D gene. The CDR3 runs to 14 residues. CDR1 and CDR2 (germline): SGHDT, YYEEEE. Deletions cut 0 bases from V and 9 bases from J, with 15 bases between.

The chain combines TRBV28 with TRBJ2-1, with D maybe TRBD2 (5 bases). V lost 6 bases and J lost 6, with 9 bases in between. This CDR3 spans 12 amino acids. Germline-derived CDR1 and CDR2 are MDHEN and SYDVKM. In DNA form, the CDR3 reads TGTGCCAGCAGCGGAGGTGGCAATGAGCAGTTCTTC. This codes for CASSGGGNEQFF.

V and J are TRBV12-3 or TRBV12-4 and TRBJ1-2; D possibly corresponds to TRBD1 (5 bases). The CDR3 loop spans 13 amino acids. Trimming left V 6 bases short and J 0 bases short, with 8 bases between. CDR3 in DNA: TGTGCCAGCAGGGGCAGGGCTAACTATGGCTACACCTTC. Translated, it gives CASRGRANYGYTF.

V and J are TRBV20-1 and TRBJ1-1; no firm D call. The V end lost 3 bases, the J end lost 0 bases, and 8 bases lay between the germline ends. The CDR3 runs to 13 residues. The germline V gene encodes CDR1 DFQATT and CDR2 SNEGSKA (reference sequence). CDR3 amino acids: CSASFGVNTEAFF. The CDR3 nucleotides read TGCAGTGCTAGTTTCGGTGTGAACACTGAAGCTTTCTTT.

This chain uses TRBV20-1 with TRBJ2-7, with 11 bases lining up with TRBD2. The germline CDR1 and CDR2 sequences are DFQATT and SNEGSKA (reference sequence). This CDR3 is 11 amino acids long. CDR3 coding DNA: TGCAGTGCACCTACTAGCGGGGGATTATCAGTC. Protein product: CSAPTSGGLSV.

The V gene is TRBV10-3, the J gene TRBJ1-1; D ambiguous. The CDR3 totals 17 residues. V was shortened by 3 bases and J by 0 bases, with 17 bases between the two germline ends. CDR1 and CDR2 from the germline V gene are ENHRY and SYGVKD. This CDR3 is CAISDDGRRSMNTEAFF. The CDR3 nucleotides read TGTGCCATCAGTGATGACGGGCGGAGGTCCATGAACACTGAAGCTTTCTTT.

The J gene is TRBJ2-4, the V gene TRBV28; 9 bases fit TRBD1. Germline trimming cut 6 bases from V and 7 bases from J; bases unmatched to any gene: 4. Germline V lookup: CDR1 MDHEN, CDR2 SYDVKM. This CDR3 region has 13 residues. The CDR3: CASSGQGTNIQYF. In nucleotides, the CDR3 is TGTGCCAGCAGCGGACAGGGGACGAACATTCAGTACTTC.